The 32 T cell receptor beta chains given below trace back to one sample, sequenced in a study of CD8 T cells in ankylosing spondylitis (dated by TCRdb to about 2017). Library creation used 5' RACE. Reads for this sample came from an Illumina HiSeq 2500. TCRdb reanalyzed the raw reads on its own, using fastp at Q25 for trimming and MiXCR for clone calling, and kept in-frame beta chains. Each record represents a unique CDR3 protein, reported with the most common genes and DNA among its rows. In all, the sample holds more than 150,000 distinct CDR3 sequences, and 18% of those were seen once. In total, the top ten clones hold roughly 4.5% of the sample. The specimen was blood, either unsorted or a sorted T cell fraction (not recorded which). These receptors were taken from a male donor under 30 with ankylosing spondylitis or in good health (not recorded which). Donor details come from another sample of the same person, matched by shared clones.

This clonotype was picked up many times. CDR3 loop: CSVGSGSTGELFF. CDR3 coding DNA: TGCAGCGTTGGATCGGGGAGCACCGGGGAGCTGTTTTTT. This sequence joins TRBV29-1 and TRBJ2-2, with D maybe TRBD2 (5 bases). The V end lost 4 bases, the J end lost 4 bases, and 10 bases lay between the germline ends. Germline V gene data show CDR1 as SQVTM and CDR2 as ANQGSEA. The CDR3 covers 13 residues.

The J gene is TRBJ2-5, the V gene TRBV7-3; a weak D match, TRBD1 (5 bases). Germline loops: CDR1 SGHTA, CDR2 FQGTGA. The CDR3 covers 14 residues. Trimming stripped 0 bases from V and 4 bases from J, with 9 bases between. The CDR3 spells CASSLTSGLETQYF. The CDR3 DNA sequence: TGTGCCAGCAGCTTAACTTCAGGGTTAGAGACCCAGTACTTC.

In its sample, this clonotype was seen a few times. The rearrangement joins TRBV20-1 to TRBJ1-1; D is unclear. Trimming removed 0 bases from V and 0 bases from J, with 8 bases in between. Germline loops: CDR1 DFQATT, CDR2 SNEGSKA (reference sequence). CDR3 length: 14 residues. For the CDR3, the DNA is TGCAGTGCTAGAGATAAAGGGCTGAACACTGAAGCTTTCTTT. Translating gives CSARDKGLNTEAFF.

There are many counts of this clonotype. The rearrangement joins TRBV6-6 to TRBJ1-2, with D unclear. There are 15 residues in the CDR3. V shed 2 bases and J shed 3 bases, with 13 bases lying between them. CDR1 is MNHNY and CDR2 is SVGAGI in the germline V gene (reference sequence). In DNA, the CDR3 is TGTGCCAGCAGTTACGGGTGGAGTCGGGACTATGGCTACACCTTC. The encoded protein is CASSYGWSRDYGYTF.

This clonotype was counted many times. The chain carries TRBV25-1 and TRBJ2-5; D might be TRBD2 (5 bases). V lost 5 bases and J lost 5, with 18 bases in between. CDR1 is MGHDK and CDR2 is SYGVNS in the germline V gene. The length of the CDR3 is 15 residues. CDR3 residues: CASSLGGPYGETQYF. CDR3 DNA sequence: TGTGCCAGCAGTCTTGGAGGCCCCTATGGGGAGACCCAGTACTTC.

The chain links TRBV27 to TRBJ2-1, with 10 nucleotides matching TRBD2. Germline lookup yields CDR1 MNHEY and CDR2 SMNVEV (reference sequence). This CDR3 is built from 14 residues. J gave up 5 bases and V 6 bases, and 4 bases lay outside the gene matches. CDR3 in amino acids: CASRLAGVNNEQFF. Written as DNA, the CDR3 is TGTGCCAGCAGGCTAGCGGGAGTCAACAATGAGCAGTTCTTC.

In its sample, this clonotype was seen many times. This chain's CDR3 is CASSQIVGVAGELFF. CDR3 sequence (DNA): TGTGCCAGCAGCCAAATAGTAGGGGTGGCCGGGGAGCTGTTTTTT. The chain employs TRBV3-1 and TRBJ2-2; D perhaps matches TRBD1 (5 bases). Per germline, CDR1 LGHDT and CDR2 YNNKEL (reference sequence). There are 15 residues in the CDR3. Trimming took 2 bases from V and 6 from J, leaving 13 bases between them.

This clonotype was counted at least ten times. This chain joins TRBV20-1 and TRBJ2-1; 9 positions match TRBD2. Germline assignment: CDR1 DFQATT and CDR2 SNEGSKA (reference sequence). The CDR3 contains 16 residues. After removal of 2 bases from V and 6 bases from J, the junction contained 11 bases not matched to a gene. CDR3 bases: TGCAGTGCTAGAAGGGTTAGTGGCGGGAGGGCCAATGAGCAGTTCTTC. It encodes CSARRVSGGRANEQFF.

This clonotype was seen only a few times. CDR3: CASSPQRSSYNEQFF. In DNA form, the CDR3 reads TGTGCCAGCAGCCCTCAGCGGTCCTCCTACAATGAGCAGTTCTTC. The V and J genes are TRBV7-2 and TRBJ2-1, with TRBD2 as a possible D gene (5 bases). Looked up from germline, CDR1 is SGHTA and CDR2 is FQGNSA. Deletions cut 5 bases from V and 0 bases from J, with 11 bases between. The CDR3 contains 15 residues.

The table lists this clonotype with many counts. The V call is TRBV6-5, the J call TRBJ2-1, with 12 bases matching TRBD1. The CDR3 contains 16 residues. Germline V gene sequence: CDR1 MNHEY, CDR2 SVGAGI. The V and J ends lost 6 bases and 6 bases, in that order; junction bases with no gene match: 9. CDR3 residues: CASSPAGTGGRNEQFF. In DNA, the CDR3 is TGTGCCAGCAGCCCTGCCGGGACAGGGGGCCGCAATGAGCAGTTCTTC.

This clonotype was observed at least ten times. V is TRBV28 and J is TRBJ2-1; TRBD2 matches at 10 bases. CDR1 is MDHEN and CDR2 is SYDVKM in the germline V gene. The J segment lost 5 bases and the V segment lost 6 bases, leaving 7 bases of the junction unmatched. The CDR3 has 15 amino acids. The CDR3 loop reads CASRLSGRPHNEQFF. As DNA, the CDR3 is TGTGCCAGCAGACTTAGCGGGAGGCCCCACAATGAGCAGTTCTTC.

V usage is TRBV29-1 and J usage is TRBJ2-5, with D perhaps matching TRBD2 (6 bases). Germline CDR1 is SQVTM and CDR2 is ANQGSEA. With 4 bases removed from V and 5 bases from J, the gap between germline ends came to 14 bases. The CDR3 is 13 residues long. The CDR3 DNA is TGCAGCGTTGGGCACCCGGCGGGGGAGACCCAGTACTTC. It codes for CSVGHPAGETQYF.

This clonotype was found a few times. V usage is TRBV15 and J usage is TRBJ2-7; no reliable D call. The V gene's germline CDR1 is LNHNV and CDR2 YYDKDF (reference sequence). Trimming removed 10 bases from V and 0 bases from J, with 10 bases in between. This CDR3 is built from 12 residues. Written as DNA, the CDR3 is TGTGCCATCCCCGGCTTCTCCTACGAGCAGTACTTC. Its protein product is CAIPGFSYEQYF.

This clonotype was seen repeatedly, ten times or more. The chain carries TRBV7-7 and TRBJ2-3; D unresolved. Germline-derived CDR1 and CDR2 are SSHAT and FNYEAQ (reference sequence). Trimming removed 2 bases from V and 2 bases from J, with 5 bases in between. The CDR3 spans 13 residues. The CDR3 coding sequence is TGTGCCAGCAGCTTACAGATCACAGATACGCAGTATTTT. It is translated as CASSLQITDTQYF. The variable domain in full, completed from reference TRBV7-7 and TRBJ2-3, reads GAGVSQSPRYKVTKRGQDVTLRCDPISSHATLYWYQQALGQGPEFLTYFNYEAQPDKSGLPSDRFSAERPEGSISTLTIQRTEQRDSAMYRCASSLQITDTQYFGPGTRLTVL.

This clonotype was seen ten or more times. The V and J genes are TRBV29-1 and TRBJ1-1; 7 nucleotides line up with TRBD1. CDR3 length: 13 amino acids. V lost 7 bases, J lost 2 bases, and 7 bases stayed unmatched. Germline-derived CDR1 and CDR2 are SQVTM and ANQGSEA. The CDR3 reads CSAETGTNTEAFF. CDR3 sequence (DNA): TGCAGCGCCGAGACAGGGACCAACACTGAAGCTTTCTTT. The full variable domain, in which reference TRBV29-1 and TRBJ1-1 provide the parts outside the CDR3, is SAVISQKPSRDICQRGTSLTIQCQVDSQVTMMFWYRQQPGQSLTLIATANQGSEATYESGFVIDKFPISRPNLTFSTLTVSNMSPEDSSIYLCSAETGTNTEAFFGQGTRLTVV.

This clonotype was picked up many times. The chain links TRBV14 to TRBJ2-1; 11 bases fit TRBD2. This CDR3 contains 21 residues. V gave up 4 bases and J gave up 7 bases; unmatched junction bases: 24. Germline values: CDR1 SGHDN, CDR2 FVKESK. CDR3 residues: CASSPGDVGVRLTSGRNEQFF. The CDR3 DNA follows: TGTGCCAGCAGCCCGGGTGATGTGGGGGTGAGGCTAACTAGCGGGAGAAATGAGCAGTTCTTC.

This clonotype was seen a few times. A much larger clone sits a single nucleotide away, making a read error possible. Written as DNA, the CDR3 is TGTGCCAGCAGCCGCTCTGGGATAGGGTCCTACGAGCAGTACTTC. Protein sequence: CASSRSGIGSYEQYF. The chain links TRBV14 to TRBJ2-7; D not resolved. Germline CDR1 and CDR2: SGHDN and FVKESK. Trimming left V 4 bases short and J 1 base short, with 14 bases between. This CDR3 contains 15 residues.

At least ten counts were recorded for this clonotype. This chain joins TRBV20-1 and TRBJ2-1, with D perhaps matching TRBD1 or TRBD2 (5 bases each). V was shortened by 1 base and J by 7 bases, with 11 bases between the two germline ends. The CDR3 contains 13 residues. CDR1 and CDR2 from the germline V gene are DFQATT and SNEGSKA (reference sequence). Here the CDR3 reads CSARAPGRNEQFF. CDR3 bases: TGCAGTGCTAGAGCTCCGGGACGGAATGAGCAGTTCTTC.

This clonotype has ten or more counts. The CDR3 DNA sequence: TGTGCCAGCAGTTTAGTGGACCTAGGACCTAATTCACCCCTCCACTTT. This gives the protein CASSLVDLGPNSPLHF. This chain joins TRBV12-3 or TRBV12-4 and TRBJ1-6; D gene uncertain. The CDR3 is 16 amino acids. Between the trimmed V and J ends, which lost 1 base and 6 bases, there was a span of 13 bases.

Many counts were recorded for this clonotype. The chain carries TRBV9 and TRBJ1-1; TRBD1 aligns across 7 bases. Trimming removed 0 bases from V and 5 bases from J; junction bases left unmatched: 4. Germline values: CDR1 SGDLS, CDR2 YYNGEE. The CDR3 contains 14 residues. CDR3 nucleotides: TGTGCCAGCAGCGTAGTTGACAGGGTGACTGAAGCTTTCTTT. The encoded protein is CASSVVDRVTEAFF.

The chain combines TRBV27 with TRBJ1-4, with 7 bases identical to TRBD1. Germline-derived CDR1 and CDR2 are MNHEY and SMNVEV (reference sequence). The junction had 2 bases not matched to a gene; V was cut back by 5 bases and J by 2 bases. This CDR3 has 14 amino acids. CDR3 sequence: CASSSRGTNEKLFF. The CDR3 nucleotides are TGTGCCAGCAGTAGCAGGGGGACTAATGAAAAACTGTTTTTT.

This clonotype was observed a few times. The V and J genes are TRBV5-1 and TRBJ2-2; 8 bases match TRBD1. The junction had 3 bases not matched to a gene; V was cut back by 4 bases and J by 1 base. This CDR3 is built from 15 residues. Germline assignment: CDR1 SGHRS and CDR2 YFSETQ. CDR3 loop: CASSPDRGNTGELFF. CDR3 DNA sequence: TGCGCCAGCAGCCCAGACAGGGGGAACACCGGGGAGCTGTTTTTT.

Many counts were recorded for this clonotype. The chain links TRBV7-2 to TRBJ2-7; 16 bases match TRBD2. The germline V gene has CDR1 SGHTA and CDR2 FQGNSA. Germline trimming cut 2 bases from V and 7 bases from J; bases unmatched to any gene: 11. The CDR3 has 18 amino acids. CDR3 loop: CASSLYLGLAGGPGEQYF. As DNA, the CDR3 is TGTGCCAGCAGCTTATACCTGGGACTAGCGGGAGGGCCGGGTGAGCAGTACTTC.

This clonotype has a count of ten or more. This chain connects TRBV7-8 to TRBJ2-7; D may be TRBD2 (7 bases). This CDR3 has 13 residues. Between the trimmed V and J ends, which lost 8 bases and 4 bases, there was a span of 15 bases. CDR1 is SGHVS, CDR2 FQNEAQ, per germline. The CDR3 sequence is CASSRRGAYEQYF. Written as DNA, the CDR3 is TGTGCCAGCTCCCGCCGGGGGGCGTACGAGCAGTACTTC.

This clonotype appeared a few times. The chain carries TRBV20-1 and TRBJ2-1; the D is unclear. The CDR3 is 12 amino acids. With 6 bases removed from V and 6 bases from J, the gap between germline ends came to 12 bases. Germline V gene sequence: CDR1 DFQATT, CDR2 SNEGSKA (reference sequence). CDR3 DNA: TGCAGTGCGCCGGATAAGATCAATGAGCAGTTCTTC. Protein sequence: CSAPDKINEQFF.

This clonotype was counted ten times or more. This chain uses TRBV7-2 with TRBJ2-7; 12 nucleotides agree with TRBD2. This CDR3 contains 15 residues. V lost 4 bases and J lost 6; bases outside the gene matches: 7. Germline values: CDR1 SGHTA, CDR2 FQGNSA. The CDR3 sequence: CASSSRLAGEREQYF. DNA of the CDR3: TGTGCCAGCAGCTCCCGACTAGCGGGAGAACGCGAGCAGTACTTC. The variable domain in full, completed from reference TRBV7-2 and TRBJ2-7, reads GAGVSQSPSNKVTEKGKDVELRCDPISGHTALYWYRQSLGQGLEFLIYFQGNSAPDKSGLPSDRFSAERTGGSVSTLTIQRTQQEDSAVYLCASSSRLAGEREQYFGPGTRLTVT.

This clonotype appeared many times. The rearrangement joins TRBV4-2 to TRBJ2-7; no clear D gene. V gave up 0 bases and J gave up 5 bases, with 8 bases separating them. This CDR3 has 13 amino acids. The germline V gene encodes CDR1 LGHNA and CDR2 YNFKEQ. Written as DNA, the CDR3 is TGTGCCAGCAGCCAAGAACCCGGAAACGAGCAGTACTTC. Translated: CASSQEPGNEQYF.

The table lists this clonotype with many counts. This rearrangement joins TRBV12-3 or TRBV12-4 to TRBJ2-5, with D possibly TRBD2 on 6 matching bases. V lost 1 base and J 3 bases, leaving 12 bases between the germline ends. The CDR3 extends over 15 amino acids. CDR3 bases: TGTGCCAGCAGTTTAGTGGTCAGGGAGGAAGAGACCCAGTACTTC. Its protein is CASSLVVREEETQYF.

Many counts were recorded for this clonotype. J is TRBJ2-3 and V is TRBV30; 8 nucleotides agree with TRBD2. CDR3 length: 17 amino acids. Germline lookup yields CDR1 GTSNPN and CDR2 SVGIG (reference sequence). The ends lost 6 bases at V and 2 bases at J; junction bases unmatched: 16. CDR3 sequence: CACDGLAGPVTTDTQYF. CDR3 sequence (DNA): TGTGCCTGCGACGGGCTAGCGGGCCCGGTAACCACAGATACGCAGTATTTT.

This clonotype was seen many times. V and J are TRBV7-8 and TRBJ2-7; 9 nucleotides line up with TRBD1. The V segment lost 5 bases and the J segment 6 bases; nucleotides outside the gene matches: 14. Germline CDR1 SGHVS, CDR2 FQNEAQ. This CDR3 is 16 amino acids long. This chain's CDR3 is CASSQSRTGVLSEQYV. CDR3 bases: TGTGCCAGCAGCCAAAGCCGGACAGGGGTGTTGTCCGAGCAGTACGTC.

This clonotype was counted ten times or more. This rearrangement joins TRBV28 to TRBJ2-1, with TRBD2 matching over 10 bases. The J segment lost 8 bases and the V segment lost 7 bases, leaving 11 bases of the junction unmatched. The CDR3 runs to 15 residues. Germline V gene sequence: CDR1 MDHEN, CDR2 SYDVKM. DNA of the CDR3: TGTGCCAGCAACCCAACCGGGACTAGCGCTTATGAGCAGTTCTTC. It encodes CASNPTGTSAYEQFF.

This clonotype was seen repeatedly, ten times or more. V gene TRBV27 combines with J gene TRBJ2-1; 7 positions agree with TRBD2. Germline V gene lookup returns CDR1 MNHEY and CDR2 SMNVEV (reference sequence). The CDR3 spans 17 residues. V lost 2 bases, J lost 3 bases, and 10 bases stayed unmatched. CDR3 sequence reads: CASSLRWVAGIYNEQFF. The CDR3 nucleotides are TGTGCCAGCAGTTTAAGATGGGTAGCGGGCATCTACAATGAGCAGTTCTTC.